The 21 T cell receptor beta chains presented below share a single source sample, sequenced in a study of shared clonotypes between healthy human individuals. Produced via immunoSEQ multiplex PCR; TCRdb's table is partial and in-frame only. The sample records approximately 2.3 million clones, 85% to 95% being singletons. Specimen: naive CD4+ T cells from PBMCs. Specified subset: CD45RA+ positively selected. Every receptor here comes from a man between 18 and 29 years old in good health. Some clones in this sample may be carry-over from other donors' samples.

The chain is built from TRBV9 and TRBJ2-2; TRBD1 matches at 7 bases. Unmatched junction bases numbered 5, after V lost 6 bases and J lost 3 bases. The CDR3 runs to 14 residues. In germline, CDR1 is SGDLS, CDR2 YYNGEE. CDR3: CASTRDSYTGELFF. In DNA form, the CDR3 reads TGTGCCAGCACCCGGGACAGCTACACCGGGGAGCTGTTTTTT.

This clone occurred once. The J gene is TRBJ2-7, the V gene TRBV30, with D perhaps TRBD2 (5 bases). This CDR3 comprises 11 residues. Between the trimmed V and J ends, which lost 0 bases and 7 bases, there was a span of 7 bases. The germline V gene encodes CDR1 GTSNPN and CDR2 SVGIG (reference sequence). The CDR3: CAWSVKREQYF. The CDR3 DNA follows: TGTGCCTGGAGTGTTAAGCGGGAGCAGTACTTC. Variable domain in full (rest from reference TRBV30 and TRBJ2-7): SQTIHQWPATLVQPVGSPLSLECTVEGTSNPNLYWYRQAAGRGLQLLFYSVGIGQISSEVPQNLSASRPQDRQFILSSKKLLLSDSGFYLCAWSVKREQYFGPGTRLTVT.

Worth noting for this clone: This sample also contains other DNA sequences that code for the same CDR3. The CDR3 sequence is CASSLGQNTEAFF. CDR3 DNA: TGTGCCAGCAGCTTAGGCCAGAACACTGAAGCTTTCTTT. The rearrangement links TRBV11-3 to TRBJ1-1; D call uncertain. There are 13 residues in the CDR3. Trimming pared 1 base from V and 1 base from J, leaving 4 bases between. The V gene's germline CDR1 is SGHNT and CDR2 YENEEA.

V is TRBV28 and J is TRBJ2-1, with 8 nucleotides matching TRBD1. Germline loops: CDR1 MDHEN, CDR2 SYDVKM. There are 14 residues in the CDR3. Trimming cost V 2 bases and J 6 bases; bases outside gene matches: 3. In DNA form, the CDR3 reads TGTGCCAGCAGTTTACCACAGGGGGTCAATGAGCAGTTCTTC. Protein product: CASSLPQGVNEQFF.

J is TRBJ1-5 and V is TRBV5-1; 8 bases fit TRBD1. The CDR3 covers 15 residues. Germline assignment: CDR1 SGHRS and CDR2 YFSETQ. Unmatched junction bases numbered 12, after V lost 4 bases and J lost 9 bases. CDR3 in DNA: TGCGCCAGCAGCCCGAGGGACAGGCGGGATGGGCCCCAGCATTTT. This encodes CASSPRDRRDGPQHF.

This clone came up once. The chain is built from TRBV9 and TRBJ2-5; D gene uncertain. There are 15 residues in the CDR3. V lost 4 bases and J 5 bases, leaving 18 bases between the germline ends. The germline gives CDR1 SGDLS, CDR2 YYNGEE. The CDR3 sequence is CASSPRARVVETQYF. The CDR3 DNA reads as TGTGCCAGCAGCCCTCGGGCTAGGGTTGTGGAGACCCAGTACTTC.

V and J are TRBV6-1 and TRBJ1-1; TRBD1 is a possible D gene (5 bases). This CDR3 has 13 residues. CDR1 and CDR2 (germline): MNHNS, SASEGT. Trimming removed 2 bases from V and 4 bases from J, with 8 bases in between. The CDR3 bases are TGTGCCAGCAGTGAATCAGGGTTCACTGAAGCTTTCTTT. It translates to CASSESGFTEAFF.

This rearrangement joins TRBV6-1 to TRBJ2-7; D is unclear. CDR3 length: 14 residues. Germline V CDR1 and CDR2: MNHNS, SASEGT. Trimming removed 0 bases from V and 6 bases from J, with 12 bases in between. The CDR3 loop reads CASSEAPSLGEQYF. DNA of the CDR3: TGTGCCAGCAGTGAAGCTCCCTCGCTAGGCGAGCAGTACTTC.

This chain joins TRBV30 and TRBJ2-7; D is possibly TRBD1 (5 bases). This CDR3 is 12 amino acids long. From germline, CDR1 is GTSNPN and CDR2 SVGIG (reference sequence). The V gene lost 5 bases and the J gene lost 1 base, with 9 bases spanning the gap. CDR3 DNA: TGTGCCTGGTTCAGGGAATCCTACGAGCAGTACTTC. Its translation: CAWFRESYEQYF.

The chain carries TRBV5-8 and TRBJ2-3; D is ambiguous. The CDR3 totals 16 residues. Germline lookup yields CDR1 SGHTS and CDR2 YDEGEE. Trimming stripped 0 bases from V and 4 bases from J, with 15 bases between. CDR3 in amino acids: CASSLESWAGPDTQYF. The CDR3 nucleotides read TGTGCCAGCAGCTTGGAGAGCTGGGCTGGGCCAGATACGCAGTATTTT.

This clone appeared a single time. This chain connects TRBV20-1 to TRBJ2-2, with D unresolved. Germline assignment: CDR1 DFQATT and CDR2 SNEGSKA (reference sequence). The CDR3 extends over 11 amino acids. V was trimmed by 4 bases and J by 5 bases, leaving 5 bases between them. The CDR3 DNA is TGCAGTGCTAAATATACCGGGGAGCTGTTTTTT. Translated, it gives CSAKYTGELFF.

Of note for this clone: The same CDR3 arises from other DNA sequences in this sample as well. The rearrangement joins TRBV4-1 to TRBJ2-5; D is undetermined. The germline V and J ends were trimmed by 1 base and 2 bases, with 5 bases remaining between them. The CDR3 is made up of 13 amino acids. The germline gives CDR1 MGHRA, CDR2 YSYEKL. This CDR3 is CASSQVVQETQYF. DNA of the CDR3: TGCGCCAGCAGCCAAGTTGTTCAAGAGACCCAGTACTTC.

The chain links TRBV7-2 to TRBJ2-7; no clear D gene. CDR3 length: 15 amino acids. V was pared by 1 base and J by 2 bases, with 12 bases between. Germline V gives CDR1 SGHTA, CDR2 FQGNSA. For the CDR3, the DNA is TGTGCCAGCAGCTTAGTTCTCACCCTAACCTACGAGCAGTACTTC. This translates into CASSLVLTLTYEQYF.

V usage is TRBV5-8 and J usage is TRBJ1-5; D is ambiguous. Trimming pared 4 bases from V and 4 bases from J, leaving 12 bases between. CDR1 is SGHTS, CDR2 YDEGEE, per germline. The CDR3 totals 14 residues. The CDR3 spells CASSPQVLNQPQHF. Here the CDR3 DNA reads TGTGCCAGCAGCCCTCAGGTGTTGAATCAGCCCCAGCATTTT.

This chain uses TRBV5-4 with TRBJ1-2; 7 positions match TRBD1. With V trimmed by 4 bases and J by 0 bases, 3 bases remained unmatched. The CDR3 runs to 14 residues. Germline CDR1 and CDR2: SGHNT and YYREEE (reference sequence). The CDR3 DNA reads TGTGCCAGCAGCGTAGACAGGGCTAACTATGGCTACACCTTC. It specifies CASSVDRANYGYTF.

The rearrangement joins TRBV5-1 to TRBJ2-3; D gene uncertain. This CDR3 is built from 14 residues. V was trimmed by 0 bases and J by 5 bases, leaving 10 bases between them. Germline V gene lookup returns CDR1 SGHRS and CDR2 YFSETQ. CDR3 in amino acids: CASSLGGLGDTQYF. CDR3 DNA: TGCGCCAGCAGCTTGGGAGGTTTAGGAGATACGCAGTATTTT. The full variable domain, with the rest looked up from reference TRBV5-1 and TRBJ2-3, is KAGVTQTPRYLIKTRGQQVTLSCSPISGHRSVSWYQQTPGQGLQFLFEYFSETQRNKGNFPGRFSGRQFSNSRSEMNVSTLELGDSALYLCASSLGGLGDTQYFGPGTRLTVL.

The sample holds a few counts of this clone. The sample contains more than one DNA sequence encoding this CDR3. The CDR3 spells CASSLVETQYF. The DNA for the CDR3 is TGTGCCAGCAGCTTAGTAGAGACCCAGTACTTC. This chain connects TRBV7-2 to TRBJ2-5; the D is unclear. Between the trimmed V and J ends, which lost 1 base and 4 bases, there was a span of 1 base. Germline loops: CDR1 SGHTA, CDR2 FQGNSA. The CDR3 is 11 residues long.

The V and J genes are TRBV19 and TRBJ1-2; tentative D call: TRBD1 (5 bases). Germline loops: CDR1 LNHDA, CDR2 SQIVND (reference sequence). V lost 10 bases, J lost 7 bases, and 13 bases lay in between. The CDR3 covers 11 residues. The CDR3 DNA follows: TGTGCCATCGGCGGGGGGGGTGGCTACACCTTC. Protein sequence: CAIGGGGGYTF.

The chain uses TRBV19 and TRBJ2-7, with D perhaps matching TRBD1 (5 bases). Between the trimmed V and J ends, which lost 0 bases and 2 bases, there was a span of 11 bases. CDR1 is LNHDA and CDR2 is SQIVND in the germline V gene (reference sequence). The CDR3 has 15 residues. CDR3 amino acids: CASSIDLQGTYEQYF. The CDR3 bases are TGTGCCAGTAGTATAGATCTCCAGGGAACCTACGAGCAGTACTTC. The variable domain in full, completed from reference TRBV19 and TRBJ2-7, reads DGGITQSPKYLFRKEGQNVTLSCEQNLNHDAMYWYRQDPGQGLRLIYYSQIVNDFQKGDIAEGYSVSREKKESFPLTVTSAQKNPTAFYLCASSIDLQGTYEQYFGPGTRLTVT.

This chain uses TRBV19 with TRBJ2-3; 8 nucleotides match TRBD2. Germline CDR1 is LNHDA and CDR2 is SQIVND (reference sequence). V shed 8 bases, J shed 8 bases, and the junction held 15 bases outside the gene matches. The CDR3 spans 15 residues. The CDR3 protein is CASSQTRGGSGTQYF. The CDR3 nucleotides are TGTGCCAGTTCTCAGACTCGGGGGGGTTCGGGTACGCAGTATTTT.

The V and J genes are TRBV19 and TRBJ2-5; D call uncertain. This CDR3 region has 13 residues. Germline CDR1 and CDR2: LNHDA and SQIVND (reference sequence). Trimming removed 7 bases from V and 1 base from J, with 10 bases in between. The CDR3 DNA follows: TGTGCCAGTACGAAAGGGCCCCAAGAGACCCAGTACTTC. This sequence encodes CASTKGPQETQYF.